The clone carrying this T cell receptor (beta chain) was counted a single time. This sample is part of a study of shared clonotypes between healthy human individuals. Unsorted PBMCs provided DNA that was sequenced on ten immunoSEQ deep assay plates. Using immunoSEQ multiplex PCR, the repertoire was profiled, and TCRdb retains in-frame clones only, with some absent. The profile shows hundreds of thousands of clones, roughly 72% of them singletons. Trimming removed 2 bases from V and 7 bases from J; junction bases left unmatched: 9. There are 16 residues in the CDR3. Per germline, CDR1 SGHTA and CDR2 FQGTGA.

The sequence was obtained from a woman aged 40 to 55 in good health. Some clones in this sample may be carry-over from other donors' samples. The chain links TRBV7-3 to TRBJ2-7, with TRBD2 identical over 12 bases. The sample was PBMCs. The CDR3: CASSLSRTSGAEEQYF. The DNA of the CDR3 is TGTGCCAGCAGCTTATCTCGGACTAGCGGGGCCGAAGAGCAGTACTTC.